This is a list of T cell receptor beta chains from one sample in a study of T-cell memory formation after mild COVID-19. TCRdb ran MiXCR on the 5' RACE reads and lists one entry per CDR3 protein. The table lists 360,000 or so distinct CDR3 sequences, approximately 29% of them singletons, with roughly 13% in the top ten. Sample: PBMCs or a T cell subset sorted from them (not recorded which). Every receptor here comes from an adult woman who had mild COVID-19 (a few samples of this study predate the infection). Cell type and time point are not known. CDR3s include the opening cysteine and the closing phenylalanine or tryptophan. A D gene is named only where the DNA matches it firmly. The size of a clone is reported for some rows only, either as once, few or many, or as a class for expanded clones.

V,J,D,size,DNA,CDR3
TRBV7-9,TRBJ2-4,TRBD2,NA,TGTGCCAGCAGCCTAGCGGGAGTCACCCCCAGCCCCATTCAGTACTTC,CASSLAGVTPSPIQYF
TRBV15,TRBJ2-1,NA,few,TGTGCCACCAGCACCTGGGGCAGGGGAACGGATGAGCAGTTCTTC,CATSTWGRGTDEQFF
TRBV12-3/TRBV12-4,TRBJ1-2,TRBD1,NA,TGTGCCAGCAGGAGGGACAGGGGCTATGGCTACACCTTC,CASRRDRGYGYTF
TRBV12-2,TRBJ1-3,NA,NA,TGTGCAAGTCGCTTAGAAGGGAGATCTGGAAACACCATATATTTT,CASRLEGRSGNTIYF
TRBV5-1,TRBJ2-3,TRBD1,NA,TGCGCCAGCAGCGCCGGGACAGGGGAAGATACGCAGTATTTT,CASSAGTGEDTQYF
TRBV4-1,TRBJ2-7,NA,NA,TGCGCCAGCAGCCAAAGGGCGTCCGGGGGCTCATGGGAGCAGTACTTC,CASSQRASGGSWEQYF
TRBV5-1,TRBJ2-3,NA,NA,TGCGCCAGCAGCTCCACCGGGACTTTTCGAGATACGCAGTATTTT,CASSSTGTFRDTQYF
TRBV7-9,TRBJ1-3,NA,NA,TGTGCCAGCATCCTCCGGGGCACCATATATTTT,CASILRGTIYF
TRBV25-1,TRBJ1-1,TRBD1,few,TGTGCCAGCAGTGGAGGGGGCAGGGCAAAAACTGAAGCTTTCTTT,CASSGGGRAKTEAFF
TRBV7-9,TRBJ2-5,NA,few,TGTGCCAGCAGCACCAGTTGGCGAGAGACCCAGTACTTC,CASSTSWRETQYF
TRBV12-3/TRBV12-4,TRBJ2-3,NA,NA,TGTGCCAGCAGTTTTTCCAACAGGGACGATCGAGGTACGCAGTATTTT,CASSFSNRDDRGTQYF
TRBV20-1,TRBJ2-1,TRBD2,NA,TGCAGTGCTAGAGATGCCCCGCGGACTAGGACATACAATGAGCAGTTCTTC,CSARDAPRTRTYNEQFF
TRBV12-3/TRBV12-4,TRBJ2-7,TRBD1,few,TGTGCCAGCAGTTTAGCGACAGGGCCCAGGGGTCCCTCCTACGAGCAGTACTTC,CASSLATGPRGPSYEQYF
TRBV12-3/TRBV12-4,TRBJ2-6,NA,NA,TGTGCCAGCAGTTTAAGGCGCGTCCTGACTTTC,CASSLRRVLTF
TRBV5-5,TRBJ2-7,TRBD1,NA,TGTGCCAGCAGCTTGCCGACAGGGCTTGACGAGCAGTACTTC,CASSLPTGLDEQYF
TRBV4-3,TRBJ1-5,TRBD1,few,TGCGCCAGCAGCCAAGTCCGACAGGGCGATCAGCCCCAGCATTTT,CASSQVRQGDQPQHF
TRBV20-1,TRBJ2-5,TRBD2,once,TGCAGTGCTAGCGGGGGTCCCCGACTAGCGGGGCGAGAGACCCAGTACTTC,CSASGGPRLAGRETQYF
TRBV5-1,TRBJ2-1,TRBD2,few,TGCGCCAGCAGCTTAGCCGGGACTAGCGGAAACCCCCTCTTC,CASSLAGTSGNPLF
TRBV4-1,TRBJ2-7,NA,NA,TGCGCCAGCTCCCGCGGTAGCGTCTACGAGCAGTACTTC,CASSRGSVYEQYF
TRBV24-1,TRBJ2-2,NA,NA,TGTGCCACCAGTGATTTAGGTGGAACCACCGGGGAGCTGTTTTTT,CATSDLGGTTGELFF
TRBV27,TRBJ1-6,NA,NA,TGTGCCAGCAGGGGGGGGGGTGGTTCACCCCTCCACTTT,CASRGGGGSPLHF
TRBV9,TRBJ2-5,TRBD2,NA,TGTGCCAGCAGCGTAGACGGTAGCGGGGGGGCCGGAGAGACCCAGTACTTC,CASSVDGSGGAGETQYF
TRBV29-1,TRBJ2-7,NA,few,TGCAGCGTTGATGGGTATAACTACGAGCAGTACTTC,CSVDGYNYEQYF
TRBV2,TRBJ1-5,TRBD1,NA,TGTGCCAGCAGTGAAAGACAGGGTTATCAGCCCCAGCATTTT,CASSERQGYQPQHF
TRBV7-9,TRBJ1-1,NA,NA,TGTGCCCTCTCGGACACTGAAGCTTTCTTT,CALSDTEAFF
TRBV12-3/TRBV12-4,TRBJ2-3,NA,few,TGTGCCAGCACCGACGACGGTGACACGCAGTATTTT,CASTDDGDTQYF
TRBV3-1,TRBJ1-6,TRBD1,NA,TGTGCCAGCAGCCTGGAAGACAGGGGGCGATCACCCCTCCACTTT,CASSLEDRGRSPLHF
TRBV29-1,TRBJ2-1,NA,NA,TGCAGCGTCGAGACCGGCAGGGGGGGTGAGCAGTTCTTC,CSVETGRGGEQFF
TRBV7-9,TRBJ2-2,NA,NA,TGTGCCAGCAGCTCATCGGCGGGGACCCACACCGGGGAGCTGTTTTTT,CASSSSAGTHTGELFF